This T cell receptor (beta chain) was profiled in a study of beta chain bispecific antibodies for T cell cancers. Across the whole study: Healthy donor T cells cocultured with leukemia lines and bispecific antibodies. Jurkat cells expressed TRBV12-3; HPB-ALL cells expressed TRBV5-5.

V gave up 5 bases and J gave up 4 bases, with 14 bases separating them. CDR3 length: 14 residues. Clonotypes were quantified using unique molecular identifier barcodes. TCRdb re-analysed the 5' RACE reads in MiXCR, keeping a single row per CDR3 protein. The table records some 9,000 distinct CDR3 sequences, approximately 2.2% of them present only once. In this sample, this clonotype turned up many times. Its target is not known. Blood mononuclear cells were expanded for 2 to 3 days using either OKT3 anti-CD3 antibody or CD3/CD28 beads. Study-wide results and limits: In these mixed samples, most targeted TRBV reads derived from the leukemia cell line.

Sample: T cells from a healthy donor cultured with Jurkat leukemia cells, taken from a culture containing an anti-CD19 bispecific antibody. The chain uses TRBV12-3 or TRBV12-4 and TRBJ1-1, with D uncertain. The receptor was isolated from a human donor in good health. Some clones in this sample may be carry-over from other donors' samples. CDR3 in amino acids: CASSPTGLTTEAFF. CDR3 nucleotides: TGTGCCAGCAGTCCCACGGGGTTGACCACTGAAGCTTTCTTT.